A selection of T cell receptor beta chains follows, all from one sample in a study of T cell responses to AZD1222 COVID-19 vaccine. Here immunoSEQ multiplex PCR was the method, and the copy in TCRdb shows in-frame clones only, minus some. This table holds about 130,000 clones, roughly 94% found once. The material sequenced was peripheral blood, taken on day 0 of AZD1222 vaccination. Source of these receptors: an adult in good health. The CDR3 runs from the conserved cysteine through the conserved F or W. The D gene is left open where the match is weak. A clone size is listed for some rows: how often the clone was seen (once, few, many), or a class if it is expanded.

clone_size: .
d_call: .
v_call: TRBV19
j_call: TRBJ2-7
cdr3_nt: TGTGCCAGTAGTCCGCGGGGGCAGGGTCTTGGCGAGCAGTACTTC
cdr3_aa: CASSPRGQGLGEQYF

clone_size: .
d_call: TRBD1
v_call: TRBV6-5
j_call: TRBJ1-4
cdr3_nt: TGTGCCAGCAGGGAGAACAGGGGCACTAATGAAAAACTGTTTTTT
cdr3_aa: CASRENRGTNEKLFF

clone_size: .
d_call: .
v_call: TRBV5-1
j_call: TRBJ1-5
cdr3_nt: TGCGCCAGCAGGGTGGGGAGCAATCAGCCCCAGCATTTT
cdr3_aa: CASRVGSNQPQHF

clone_size: .
d_call: .
v_call: TRBV3-1/TRBV3-2
j_call: TRBJ1-4
cdr3_nt: TGTGCCAGCAGCCAGATTCAGTTTAATGAAAAACTGTTTTTT
cdr3_aa: CASSQIQFNEKLFF

clone_size: .
d_call: TRBD1
v_call: TRBV9
j_call: TRBJ1-1
cdr3_nt: TGTGCCAGCAGCGAGCCTTGGACAGGAAACACTGAAGCTTTCTTT
cdr3_aa: CASSEPWTGNTEAFF

clone_size: .
d_call: .
v_call: TRBV13
j_call: TRBJ1-2
cdr3_nt: TGTGCCAGCAGCGAAAACCGGGGGGGCTACACCTTC
cdr3_aa: CASSENRGGYTF

clone_size: .
d_call: .
v_call: TRBV3-1/TRBV3-2
j_call: TRBJ1-3
cdr3_nt: TGTGCCAGCAGCCAGGGGCGCCAGCGGCGAAACACCATATATTTT
cdr3_aa: CASSQGRQRRNTIYF

clone_size: .
d_call: TRBD1
v_call: TRBV5-1
j_call: TRBJ1-3
cdr3_nt: TGCGCCAGCAGCCCACAGGGGGCTGGAAACACCATATATTTT
cdr3_aa: CASSPQGAGNTIYF

clone_size: .
d_call: TRBD1
v_call: TRBV24-1
j_call: TRBJ2-1
cdr3_nt: TGTGCCACCAGTGAAGGACAGGGGGCAGGGGATGAGCAGTTCTTC
cdr3_aa: CATSEGQGAGDEQFF

clone_size: once
d_call: .
v_call: TRBV19
j_call: TRBJ2-5
cdr3_nt: TGTGCCAGTAGTATGGACATAGGAGAGACCCAGTACTTC
cdr3_aa: CASSMDIGETQYF

clone_size: .
d_call: TRBD1
v_call: TRBV19
j_call: TRBJ1-2
cdr3_nt: TGTGCCAGTAGTGAGGACAGGGACAATCTTGGCTACACCTTC
cdr3_aa: CASSEDRDNLGYTF

clone_size: .
d_call: .
v_call: TRBV7-2
j_call: TRBJ2-2
cdr3_nt: TGTGCCAGCAGCTTATTTCGGGATAGCGGGGAGCTGTTTTTT
cdr3_aa: CASSLFRDSGELFF

clone_size: .
d_call: TRBD1
v_call: TRBV6-2/TRBV6-3
j_call: TRBJ1-1
cdr3_nt: TGTGCCAGCAGTTACTCACAGGGGGCGGTTGGTGGCACTGAAGCTTTCTTT
cdr3_aa: CASSYSQGAVGGTEAFF

clone_size: .
d_call: TRBD1
v_call: TRBV19
j_call: TRBJ1-5
cdr3_nt: TGTGCCAGTAGTAGCGTCAGGGGGGGCAATCAGCCCCAGCATTTT
cdr3_aa: CASSSVRGGNQPQHF

clone_size: .
d_call: TRBD2
v_call: TRBV9
j_call: TRBJ2-1
cdr3_nt: TGTGCCAGCAGCGTAGGAGGGCGGGGGGGCAATGAGCAGTTCTTC
cdr3_aa: CASSVGGRGGNEQFF

clone_size: .
d_call: TRBD1
v_call: TRBV19
j_call: TRBJ2-7
cdr3_nt: TGTGCCACCCGGGACAGGCTTTACGAGCAGTACTTC
cdr3_aa: CATRDRLYEQYF

clone_size: .
d_call: TRBD1
v_call: TRBV5-1
j_call: TRBJ2-2
cdr3_nt: TGCGCCAGCAGCCTGGGACAGGGCGGCACCGGGGAGCTGTTTTTT
cdr3_aa: CASSLGQGGTGELFF

clone_size: .
d_call: .
v_call: TRBV7-8
j_call: TRBJ1-6
cdr3_nt: TGTGCCAGCAGCTTAGGGGCAGGGGTTAATTCACCCCTCCACTTT
cdr3_aa: CASSLGAGVNSPLHF

clone_size: .
d_call: .
v_call: TRBV7-9
j_call: TRBJ1-5
cdr3_nt: TGTGCCAGCAGCTTCGGGTGGCAGCCCCAGCATTTT
cdr3_aa: CASSFGWQPQHF

clone_size: .
d_call: TRBD2
v_call: TRBV5-3
j_call: TRBJ2-5
cdr3_nt: TGTGCCAGAAGCCGATTAAATCTAGGACTAGCGGGGTTAGGAGAGACCCAGTACTTC
cdr3_aa: CARSRLNLGLAGLGETQYF

clone_size: .
d_call: .
v_call: TRBV19
j_call: TRBJ1-3
cdr3_nt: TGTGCCAGTAGTAAGAGGCAACTCCCTGGAAACACCATATATTTT
cdr3_aa: CASSKRQLPGNTIYF

clone_size: .
d_call: .
v_call: TRBV6-5
j_call: TRBJ2-7
cdr3_nt: TGTGCCAGCAGTTACTGGCCGCTAGTAGCGTCCGAGCAGTACTTC
cdr3_aa: CASSYWPLVASEQYF

clone_size: .
d_call: .
v_call: TRBV3-1/TRBV3-2
j_call: TRBJ2-3
cdr3_nt: TGTGCCAGCAGCCCCCCGGGGTTCATTAACACAGATACGCAGTATTTT
cdr3_aa: CASSPPGFINTDTQYF

clone_size: .
d_call: .
v_call: TRBV14
j_call: TRBJ2-5
cdr3_nt: TGTGCCAGCAGCCGAGGACTGCAAGAGACCCAGTACTTC
cdr3_aa: CASSRGLQETQYF

clone_size: .
d_call: .
v_call: TRBV11-3
j_call: TRBJ2-3
cdr3_nt: TGTGCCAGCAGCGCCTTTGGGGCGTCCGGCACAGATACGCAGTATTTT
cdr3_aa: CASSAFGASGTDTQYF

clone_size: .
d_call: .
v_call: TRBV24-1
j_call: TRBJ2-1
cdr3_nt: TGTGCCACCAGGGACACCGCCCCCAATGAGCAGTTCTTC
cdr3_aa: CATRDTAPNEQFF

clone_size: .
d_call: .
v_call: TRBV5-1
j_call: TRBJ2-3
cdr3_nt: TGCGCCAGCAGCTCTCCTCTTAGCACAGATACGCAGTATTTT
cdr3_aa: CASSSPLSTDTQYF

clone_size: .
d_call: .
v_call: TRBV5-4
j_call: TRBJ1-6
cdr3_nt: TGTGCCAGCAGCTTGGACAGGGTAGATTCACCCCTCCACTTT
cdr3_aa: CASSLDRVDSPLHF

clone_size: .
d_call: TRBD2
v_call: TRBV6-5
j_call: TRBJ2-2
cdr3_nt: TGTGCCAGCAGATCGGGGGGGAACACCGGGGAGCTGTTTTTT
cdr3_aa: CASRSGGNTGELFF

clone_size: .
d_call: TRBD1
v_call: TRBV18
j_call: TRBJ2-5
cdr3_nt: TGTGCCAGCTCACCCGGGGACAGCCAAGGGGCACAAGAGACCCAGTACTTC
cdr3_aa: CASSPGDSQGAQETQYF

clone_size: .
d_call: .
v_call: TRBV30
j_call: TRBJ1-1
cdr3_nt: TGTGCCTGGAGTTTAGGGGGGTTAAACGCTGAAGCTTTCTTT
cdr3_aa: CAWSLGGLNAEAFF

clone_size: .
d_call: TRBD2
v_call: TRBV7-2
j_call: TRBJ2-3
cdr3_nt: TGTGCCAGCAGCTTATACGGGACTAGCGGGGCTATCACAGATACGCAGTATTTT
cdr3_aa: CASSLYGTSGAITDTQYF

clone_size: .
d_call: .
v_call: TRBV27
j_call: TRBJ2-5
cdr3_nt: TGTGCCAGCAGGATACAGGGTTCGGAGACCCAGTACTTC
cdr3_aa: CASRIQGSETQYF

clone_size: .
d_call: .
v_call: TRBV5-1
j_call: TRBJ1-4
cdr3_nt: TGCGCCAGCAGCTTGGGGGCGGAAGAAAAACTGTTTTTT
cdr3_aa: CASSLGAEEKLFF

clone_size: .
d_call: .
v_call: TRBV24-1
j_call: TRBJ2-2
cdr3_nt: TGTGCCACCAGTGATACGACAGCAACCGGGGAGCTGTTTTTT
cdr3_aa: CATSDTTATGELFF

clone_size: once
d_call: TRBD1
v_call: TRBV9
j_call: TRBJ1-1
cdr3_nt: TGTGCCAGCAGCGTAGCCCGCGCCGGGACAGGCGCCGGGTTCATGAACACTGAAGCTTTCTTT
cdr3_aa: CASSVARAGTGAGFMNTEAFF

clone_size: .
d_call: TRBD1
v_call: TRBV6-5
j_call: TRBJ1-2
cdr3_nt: TGTGCCAGCAGTACCCAGACAGGGCTGTCTGGCTACACCTTC
cdr3_aa: CASSTQTGLSGYTF

clone_size: .
d_call: .
v_call: TRBV14
j_call: TRBJ2-7
cdr3_nt: TGTGCCAGCAGCCAAGATCTGGCCTACGAGCAGTACTTC
cdr3_aa: CASSQDLAYEQYF

clone_size: .
d_call: .
v_call: TRBV23-1
j_call: TRBJ1-5
cdr3_nt: TGCGCCAGCAGTCAATTACCAGGATACTTAAGCAATCAGCCCCAGCATTTT
cdr3_aa: CASSQLPGYLSNQPQHF

clone_size: .
d_call: .
v_call: TRBV19
j_call: TRBJ2-5
cdr3_nt: TGTGCCAGTAGTATTATGGCGGGGAGTAAAGAGACCCAGTACTTC
cdr3_aa: CASSIMAGSKETQYF

clone_size: .
d_call: .
v_call: TRBV11-2
j_call: TRBJ2-2
cdr3_nt: TGTGCCAGCAGCCCCGTACAGGAGACCACCGGGGAGCTGTTTTTT
cdr3_aa: CASSPVQETTGELFF

clone_size: .
d_call: .
v_call: TRBV19
j_call: TRBJ1-4
cdr3_nt: TGTGCCAGTAGTATTACAGGGCTGGGGGAAAAACTGTTTTTT
cdr3_aa: CASSITGLGEKLFF